The 28 T cell receptor beta chains presented below share a single source sample, sequenced in a study of T cells in women clearing cervical HPV infection. Some clones are missing from TCRdb's copy, which holds only in-frame ones; the method was immunoSEQ multiplex PCR. The sample data list tens of thousands of clones. Sequencing was performed on blood buffy coat. The receptor set was obtained from a woman between 18 and 70 years old with a cervical HPV16 infection that either progressed to CIN3+ or cleared (not recorded which).

As for this clone: The read terminates 3 residues ahead of where the CDR3 ends, so the germline J gene completes it. The chain couples TRBV20-1 to TRBJ1-1; D is possibly TRBD1 (6 bases). V was shortened by 3 bases and J by 2 bases, with 13 bases between the two germline ends. The CDR3 covers 14 residues. Germline V gives CDR1 DFQATT, CDR2 SNEGSKA (reference sequence). CDR3 sequence reads: CSARPSGVNTEAFF. CDR3 DNA (partial): TGCAGTGCTAGGCCGTCAGGGGTAAACACTGAA.

About this clone: The read halts 3 residues ahead of the CDR3 end, with the missing end drawn from the germline J gene. The chain carries TRBV5-1 and TRBJ1-2, with TRBD1 matching over 8 bases. Trimming removed 0 bases from V and 6 bases from J; junction bases left unmatched: 4. Germline V gene data show CDR1 as SGHRS and CDR2 as YFSETQ. The CDR3 runs 14 residues. This CDR3 is CASSLDRGMDGYTF. Partial CDR3 DNA: TGCGCCAGCAGCTTGGACAGGGGGATGGATGGC.

About this clone itself: The read ends 3 residues early relative to the CDR3; the germline J gene fills the gap. This chain connects TRBV5-8 to TRBJ2-2, with a weak D call TRBD1 (5 bases). Germline values: CDR1 SGHTS, CDR2 YDEGEE. CDR3 size: 15 residues. The ends were cut back, 1 base at V and 4 bases at J, with 11 bases in the middle. Incomplete CDR3 DNA: TGTGCCAGCAGCTTGAGACAGAAAAGCACCGGGGAG. This sequence encodes CASSLRQKSTGE. The whole CDR3 sequence is CASSLRQKSTGELFF.

In the case of this clone: The read finishes 3 residues shy of the CDR3 end, and the germline J gene is used to complete it. V usage is TRBV20-1 and J usage is TRBJ2-5; D uncertain. This CDR3 contains 11 residues. Deletions cut 4 bases from V and 2 bases from J, with 5 bases between. CDR1 and CDR2 from the germline V gene are DFQATT and SNEGSKA (reference sequence). The covered CDR3 bases are TGCAGTGCTACACAACAAGAGACC. Its translation is CSATQQET. In full, the CDR3 is CSATQQETQYF.

With respect to this clone: The read finishes 3 residues shy of the CDR3 end, and the germline J gene is used to complete it. This rearrangement joins TRBV19 to TRBJ1-1; D is uncertain. The CDR3 contains 13 residues. The germline CDR1 and CDR2 sequences are LNHDA and SQIVND (reference sequence). CDR3 loop: CASIPSGENKAFF. The CDR3 DNA, read in part, is TGTGCCAGTATTCCCTCCGGGGAAAACAAA.

To note about this clone: The read stops 3 residues short of the end of the CDR3; the missing end is completed from the germline J gene. The chain employs TRBV5-1 and TRBJ1-5, with 7 bases fitting TRBD1. Germline V gene sequence: CDR1 SGHRS, CDR2 YFSETQ. J lost 4 bases, V lost 4 bases, and 5 bases had no gene match. The CDR3 spans 14 residues. Here the CDR3 reads CASSPTGMNQPQHF. The part of the CDR3 DNA that was read is TGCGCCAGCAGCCCGACAGGGATGAATCAGCCC.

As to this clone: Sequencing ends 3 residues short of the CDR3 end; the germline J gene provides the rest. The V and J genes are TRBV5-1 and TRBJ2-3, with a possible D match to TRBD1 (6 bases). V lost 5 bases, J lost 5 bases, and 21 bases lay in between. Germline CDR1 is SGHRS and CDR2 is YFSETQ. This CDR3 is 16 amino acids long. CDR3 DNA (partial): TGCGCCAGCAGGCCCGGCCAAAACAGGGCTGGAGATACG. Residues: CASRPGQNRAGDT. The complete CDR3 reads CASRPGQNRAGDTQYF.

Concerning this clone: The read comes to an end 3 residues before the CDR3 does, leaving the germline J gene to fill in the end. The chain uses TRBV11-2 and TRBJ2-5; 8 bases agree with TRBD2. This CDR3 comprises 15 residues. V gave up 3 bases and J gave up 0 bases; unmatched junction bases: 3. Looked up from germline, CDR1 is SGHAT and CDR2 is FQNNGV. This CDR3 reads CASSFGGGNQETQYF. Incomplete CDR3 DNA: TGTGCCAGCAGCTTTGGCGGGGGGAACCAAGAGACC.

As regards this clone: The CDR3 is cut off 3 residues early in the read; its end comes from the germline J gene. This sequence joins TRBV29-1 and TRBJ2-2; D perhaps matches TRBD2 (6 bases). The CDR3 covers 12 residues. Per the germline V gene, CDR1 is SQVTM and CDR2 is ANQGSEA. This CDR3 is CSAAEGSEKLFF. The part of the CDR3 DNA that was read is TGCAGCGCAGCGGAGGGTAGCGAAAAG.

Of note for this clone: The read comes to an end 3 residues before the CDR3 does, leaving the germline J gene to fill in the end. This rearrangement joins TRBV20-1 to TRBJ2-1, with 7 bases that match TRBD1. This CDR3 is built from 14 residues. J was trimmed by 7 bases and V by 5 bases; bases with no gene match: 11. Germline CDR1 and CDR2: DFQATT and SNEGSKA (reference sequence). The CDR3 spells CSAAQGGARNEQFF. The part of the CDR3 DNA that was read is TGCAGTGCTGCCCAAGGGGGCGCCAGGAATGAG.

To note about this clone: The missing CDR3 end, 3 residues past where the read stops, is filled in from the germline J gene. The genes are TRBV20-1 and TRBJ2-1; 13 bases are a match to TRBD2. The V gene's germline CDR1 is DFQATT and CDR2 SNEGSKA (reference sequence). The CDR3 is 18 residues long. V lost 2 bases to trimming and J lost 2 bases; unmatched junction nucleotides: 9. CDR3 residues: CSARPPTSGGLPYNEQFF. The covered CDR3 bases are TGCAGTGCTAGACCCCCGACTAGCGGGGGGTTACCCTACAATGAG.

In regard to this clone: The CDR3 end falls 3 residues outside the read, so it is completed with the germline J gene. This sequence joins TRBV7-9 and TRBJ2-4; possible D gene TRBD2, 5 bases. This CDR3 is 11 amino acids long. Per germline, CDR1 SEHNR and CDR2 FQNEAQ (reference sequence). The CDR3 sequence: CAIPLGAGQYF. The DNA read from the CDR3 is TGTGCCATTCCCCTTGGTGCGGGT.

Notes on this clone: The sequence runs out 3 residues before the end of the CDR3; the remainder is reconstructed from the germline J gene. The rearrangement links TRBV7-3 to TRBJ2-5, with 7 bases identical to TRBD1. In germline, CDR1 is SGHTA, CDR2 FQGTGA. V was clipped by 5 bases and J by 5 bases; unmatched bases: 11. The CDR3 is 15 residues long. This CDR3 is CASSMSTGQGETQYF. The covered CDR3 bases are TGTGCCAGCAGCATGTCGACAGGGCAAGGGGAGACC. The variable domain in full, completed from reference TRBV7-3 and TRBJ2-5, reads GAGVSQTPSNKVTEKGKYVELRCDPISGHTALYWYRQSLGQGPEFLIYFQGTGAADDSGLPNDRFFAVRPEGSVSTLKIQRTERGDSAVYLCASSMSTGQGETQYFGPGTRLLVL.

About this clone: The sequence runs out 3 residues before the end of the CDR3; the remainder is reconstructed from the germline J gene. The chain combines TRBV7-3 with TRBJ2-2; the D call may be TRBD1 or TRBD2 (7 bases each). The CDR3 runs 15 residues. CDR1 is SGHTA and CDR2 is FQGTGA in the germline V gene. Trimming left V 5 bases short and J 6 bases short, with 16 bases between. Incomplete CDR3 DNA: TGTGCCAGCAGCGGGAGACAGGGAGGGGCCGGGGAG. This translates into CASSGRQGGAGE. The CDR3 in its entirety is CASSGRQGGAGELFF.

Worth noting for this clone: Read coverage stops 3 residues before the CDR3 terminus; the germline J gene supplies the remainder. The J gene is TRBJ2-1, the V gene TRBV9; D unresolved. From germline, CDR1 is SGDLS and CDR2 YYNGEE. With 0 bases removed from V and 4 bases from J, the gap between germline ends came to 17 bases. The length of the CDR3 is 17 residues. The DNA read from the CDR3 is TGTGCCAGCAGCGTAGCGGCTCCCGCAATGCGGTACAATGAG. Protein product: CASSVAAPAMRYNE. The whole CDR3 is CASSVAAPAMRYNEQFF.

Details on this clone: The read is 3 residues too short to cover the CDR3 end, so that end is filled in from the germline J gene. The chain links TRBV3-1 (or the pseudogene TRBV3-2) to TRBJ2-5, with D possibly being TRBD1 (6 bases). Germline values: CDR1 LGHDT, CDR2 YNNKEL (reference sequence). V gave up 0 bases and J gave up 0 bases, with 14 bases separating them. The CDR3 consists of 17 residues. The CDR3 here is CASSQDRTAMYQETQYF. The covered CDR3 bases are TGTGCCAGCAGCCAAGATCGGACAGCTATGTACCAAGAGACC.

Notes on this clone: The missing CDR3 end, 3 residues past where the read stops, is filled in from the germline J gene. The chain couples TRBV2 to TRBJ1-1; the D is unclear. CDR3 length: 13 amino acids. V was trimmed by 9 bases and J by 2 bases, leaving 13 bases between them. Germline V lookup: CDR1 SNHLY, CDR2 FYNNEI. The CDR3 loop reads CARGRRGNTEAFF. The part of the CDR3 DNA that was read is TGTGCCAGGGGCCGGAGAGGCAACACTGAA.

On this clone itself: The read stops 3 residues short of the end of the CDR3; the missing end is completed from the germline J gene. This chain joins TRBV5-1 and TRBJ1-4; D is ambiguous. The V gene's germline CDR1 is SGHRS and CDR2 YFSETQ. V was clipped by 0 bases and J by 2 bases, with 8 bases between them. This CDR3 contains 15 residues. The CDR3 is CASSLAWQTNEKLFF. Partial CDR3 DNA: TGCGCCAGCAGCTTGGCTTGGCAGACTAATGAAAAA.

Note on this clone: From the germline J gene comes the end of the CDR3, since the read stops 3 residues before it. The rearrangement joins TRBV4-1 to TRBJ1-1, with 8 bases that match TRBD1. Losses at the gene ends were 0 bases for V and 5 bases for J; bases not matched to a gene: 8. Germline CDR1 and CDR2: MGHRA and YSYEKL. The length of the CDR3 is 16 residues. The CDR3 spells CASSQEFRTGSTEAFF. The sequenced part of the CDR3 DNA is TGCGCCAGCAGCCAAGAGTTTCGGACAGGGTCTACTGAA.

As concerns this clone: One end of the junction is discordant with germline, which a read error may explain. The read stops 3 residues short of the end of the CDR3; the missing end is completed from the germline J gene. The gene calls are TRBV4-2 and TRBJ2-7; weak D call: TRBD2 (5 bases). Germline lookup yields CDR1 LGHNA and CDR2 YNFKEQ. The CDR3 spans 15 residues. CDR3 sequence reads: CASSQDSGYLYEQYF. CDR3 bases read: TGCGCCAGCAGCCAAGACTCGGGGTACCTCTACGAG.

Turning to this clone: The CDR3 end lies 3 residues beyond the end of the read and is filled in from the germline J gene. The chain links TRBV18 to TRBJ1-2; D gene uncertain. The CDR3 length is 14 residues. With 0 bases removed from V and 2 bases from J, the gap between germline ends came to 7 bases. The germline V gene has CDR1 KGHSH and CDR2 LQKENI. The CDR3 DNA, read in part, is TGTGCCAGCTCACCACCGCGGAACAACTATGGC. It codes for CASSPPRNNYG. The complete CDR3 reads CASSPPRNNYGYTF. The variable domain in full, with the rest retrieved from reference TRBV18 and TRBJ1-2, is NAGVMQNPRHLVRRRGQEARLRCSPMKGHSHVYWYRQLPEEGLKFMVYLQKENIIDESGMPKERFSAEFPKEGPSILRIQQVVRGDSAAYFCASSPPRNNYGYTFGSGTRLTVV.

In the case of this clone: The read finishes 3 residues shy of the CDR3 end, and the germline J gene is used to complete it. This rearrangement joins TRBV30 to TRBJ2-3, with 9 bases lining up with TRBD1. Germline assignment: CDR1 GTSNPN and CDR2 SVGIG (reference sequence). The CDR3 contains 15 residues. The DNA read from the CDR3 is TGTGCCTGGAGTGGAGGACAGGGGACGAAACAGCCG. Its protein is CAWSGGQGTKQP. The CDR3 in its entirety is CAWSGGQGTKQPQYF.

Note on this clone: With the read ending 3 residues before the CDR3 end, the germline J gene is used to fill in that end. The chain links TRBV20-1 to TRBJ2-2, with 7 bases fitting TRBD1. The germline CDR1 and CDR2 sequences are DFQATT and SNEGSKA (reference sequence). The CDR3 is 16 residues long. With 3 bases clipped from V and 4 bases from J, the junction kept 11 bases outside the gene matches. CDR3 DNA, as far as it was read: TGCAGTGCTAGTTACTCGACAGGGCGATTCACCGGGGAG. Protein sequence: CSASYSTGRFTGE. The full CDR3 reads CSASYSTGRFTGELFF.

Points on this clone: The observed sequence ends 3 residues before the CDR3 terminus, with the missing tail filled in from the germline J gene. This sequence joins TRBV24-1 and TRBJ2-2; 8 nucleotides line up with TRBD1. The CDR3 runs to 15 residues. Trimming removed 3 bases from V and 4 bases from J; junction bases left unmatched: 3. Germline CDR1 is KGHDR and CDR2 is SFDVKD. CDR3 DNA (partial): TGTGCCACCAGTGATAGGACAGGGAGCACCGGGGAG. Its protein product is CATSDRTGSTGE. The whole CDR3 is CATSDRTGSTGELFF.

Note on this clone: The sequenced fragment ends 3 residues before the CDR3 boundary, so the rest is inferred from the germline J gene. V is TRBV7-2 and J is TRBJ2-7, with D possibly being TRBD1 (5 bases). The V end was cut by 6 bases, the J end by 2 bases, with 14 bases between. Germline V gives CDR1 SGHTA, CDR2 FQGNSA. This CDR3 has 14 amino acids. CDR3 in amino acids: CASSVDNGPYEQYF. The sequenced CDR3 bases are TGTGCCAGCAGTGTGGACAACGGCCCCTACGAG.

About this clone itself: The CDR3 end is not reached by the read, which stops 3 residues before it; the germline J gene fills it in. J is TRBJ2-3 and V is TRBV11-2; 7 bases line up with TRBD1. Trimming removed 3 bases from V and 4 bases from J; junction bases left unmatched: 4. Looked up from germline, CDR1 is SGHAT and CDR2 is FQNNGV. The CDR3 consists of 14 residues. CDR3 residues: CASSFRQGADTQYF. The CDR3 bases that were read are TGTGCCAGCAGCTTTCGACAGGGTGCAGATACG.

A word on this clone: The read ends 3 residues shy of where the CDR3 ends; the end is completed using the germline J gene. The chain joins TRBV7-3 to TRBJ2-7, with 7 bases aligning to TRBD2. The CDR3 consists of 14 residues. Losses at the gene ends were 4 bases for V and 6 bases for J; bases not matched to a gene: 9. Germline V lookup: CDR1 SGHTA, CDR2 FQGTGA. The CDR3 bases that were read are TGTGCCAGCAGCTCGGGGGGTCTTAATGCCGAG. It encodes CASSSGGLNAE. The full CDR3 reads CASSSGGLNAEQYF.

Comment on this clone: The CDR3 end is not reached by the read, which stops 3 residues before it; the germline J gene fills it in. J is TRBJ2-7 and V is TRBV2; tentative D call: TRBD1 (6 bases). The CDR3 extends over 14 amino acids. V gave up 4 bases and J gave up 2 bases, with 12 bases separating them. CDR1 and CDR2 (germline): SNHLY, FYNNEI. CDR3 DNA, as far as it was read: TGTGCCAGCAGTGTCCCAGGGGACCCCTACGAG. Protein sequence: CASSVPGDPYE. The full-length CDR3 reads as CASSVPGDPYEQYF.